A selection of T cell receptor beta chains follows, all from one sample in a study of blood T cell repertoires in COVID-19. Produced via immunoSEQ multiplex PCR; TCRdb's table is partial and in-frame only. The repertoire has 250,000 or so clones, about 86% of them found once; the top ten carry over 1.1%. Sequences were obtained from peripheral blood. These receptors were taken from a man aged 80 or over with acute or convalescent COVID-19. CDR3s include the opening cysteine and the closing phenylalanine or tryptophan. The order of the fields is J gene, V gene, clone size, D gene, CDR3 DNA, CDR3 protein. A D gene is named only where the DNA matches it firmly. Not all rows give a size; the values are once, few, many and, for expanded clones, a class.

TRBJ2-7 TRBV5-8 once . TGTGCCAGCAGCTACAAGGGGGGGATCTCCTACGAGCAGTACTTC CASSYKGGISYEQYF
TRBJ1-4 TRBV19 once . TGTGCCAGTAGTATTGCGGCAGGGATAAGGGAAAAACTGTTTTTT CASSIAAGIREKLFF
TRBJ1-2 TRBV7-2 . TRBD1 TGTGCCAGCAGCTTCCGGGACAGAAATGGCTACACCTTC CASSFRDRNGYTF
TRBJ1-5 TRBV7-2 once TRBD1 TGTGCCAGCAGCGCCCGGACAGGGGGCGTTCAGCCCCAGCATTTT CASSARTGGVQPQHF
TRBJ1-1 TRBV7-2 . . TGTGCCAGCAGCTTAGACAGATTTTCGACTGAAGCTTTCTTT CASSLDRFSTEAFF
TRBJ2-7 TRBV24-1 . . TGTGCCACCAGTGATTTTAGTAGAAGGGGTTCCTACGAGCAGTACTTC CATSDFSRRGSYEQYF
TRBJ2-7 TRBV6-5 once . TGTGCCAGCAGTCCGTCGGGTCCTGTGGGCTACGAGCAGTACTTC CASSPSGPVGYEQYF
TRBJ1-1 TRBV7-3 . . TGTGCCAGCAGCCCCGAAGGGGGTAGGACTGAAGCTTTCTTT CASSPEGGRTEAFF
TRBJ2-6 TRBV7-3 . . TGTGCCAGCAGCTTATACCCCAGGGGAGTCGACTCTGGGGCCAACGTCCTGACTTTC CASSLYPRGVDSGANVLTF
TRBJ1-3 TRBV5-1 few TRBD1 TGCGCCAGCAGCTTGGACAGGGGAGCTGGAAACACCATATATTTT CASSLDRGAGNTIYF
TRBJ2-1 TRBV9 . TRBD1 TGTGCCAGCAGCGTAGAAGGGGGACAGGGGTCCAATGAGCAGTTCTTC CASSVEGGQGSNEQFF
TRBJ1-5 TRBV6-2/TRBV6-3 . . TGTGCCAGCAGTGGACGTGGACAGCTATATAGCAATCAGCCCCAGCATTTT CASSGRGQLYSNQPQHF
TRBJ2-5 TRBV19 . . TGTGCCAGTAACGAGGGCCGGTACCAAGAGACCCAGTACTTC CASNEGRYQETQYF
TRBJ2-7 TRBV19 . TRBD2 TGTGCCAGTAGTATCCCCGGACTAGCCTACGAGCAGTACTTC CASSIPGLAYEQYF
TRBJ2-1 TRBV7-9 . TRBD2 TGTGCCAGCAGCTTACTTGGGGCGGGAGGGAAACAGTTCTTC CASSLLGAGGKQFF
TRBJ2-7 TRBV6-5 few . TGTGCCAGCAGACCACTCCTAGGAACCTCCTACGAGCAGTACTTC CASRPLLGTSYEQYF
TRBJ2-5 TRBV5-5 . TRBD1 TGTGCCAGCAGCCGCGGACAGGGGTCTTTTGAGACCCAGTACTTC CASSRGQGSFETQYF
TRBJ2-3 TRBV11-3 . TRBD2 TGTGCCAGCAGCTCGGGACTAGCGGGAGAGTCAGATACGCAGTATTTT CASSSGLAGESDTQYF
TRBJ1-1 TRBV6-1 . . TGTGCCAGCAGTGAAGCAAGACAGATTCTGAACACTGAAGCTTTCTTT CASSEARQILNTEAFF
TRBJ1-2 TRBV13 . TRBD1 TGTGCCAGCAGTTCAGTAACCGGGACAGGACCTCCTAACTATGGCTACACCTTC CASSSVTGTGPPNYGYTF
TRBJ1-1 TRBV19 . TRBD1 TGTGCCAGTACCCAGGGGGCAGGGACTGAAGCTTTCTTT CASTQGAGTEAFF
TRBJ1-6 TRBV19 once . TGTGCCAGTAGTATATCAGGGTTTAATTCACCCCTCCACTTT CASSISGFNSPLHF
TRBJ2-5 TRBV15 . TRBD1 TGTGCCACCAGCAGAGGATACGGGACAGCAAAAAGGGAGACCCAGTACTTC CATSRGYGTAKRETQYF
TRBJ1-1 TRBV7-2 . TRBD1 TGTGCCAGCAGCGCGAACAGGGGTAAGGACACTGAAGCTTTCTTT CASSANRGKDTEAFF
TRBJ1-2 TRBV6-5 . TRBD1 TGTGCCAGCAGACCAGACAGGGGTTCTCCCTATGGCTACACCTTC CASRPDRGSPYGYTF
TRBJ2-7 TRBV5-3 . TRBD1 TGTGCCAGAAGCTTGCCCCGACAGGGGGCGTACGAGCAGTACTTC CARSLPRQGAYEQYF
TRBJ2-3 TRBV19 . . TGTGCCAGTAGTATCGGGGACTCAGATACGCAGTATTTT CASSIGDSDTQYF
TRBJ2-7 TRBV11-3 few TRBD1 TGTGCCAGCAGCTTCGGACAGGGGCCAGGGTACGAGCAGTACTTC CASSFGQGPGYEQYF
TRBJ1-4 TRBV27 . . TGTGCCAGCGGAGAGGGTTCTTATAATGAAAAACTGTTTTTT CASGEGSYNEKLFF
TRBJ2-1 TRBV7-9 once . TGTGCCAGCAGCCGAGATATTTTCGCGGAACATAGTTTGTTCTTC CASSRDIFAEHSLFF
TRBJ2-3 TRBV6-2/TRBV6-3 . . TGTGCCAGCAGTTACGCTGCGGGATCCGTCGAGACAGATACGCAGTATTTT CASSYAAGSVETDTQYF
TRBJ2-7 TRBV3-1/TRBV3-2 . TRBD1 TGTGCCAGCAGCCAAGATGGGGGACAGGGTTTCTACGAGCAGTACTTC CASSQDGGQGFYEQYF
TRBJ2-2 TRBV19 . . TGTGCCAGTAAAAAGGGCTCAGGGGCTAACACCGGGGAGCTGTTTTTT CASKKGSGANTGELFF
TRBJ2-2 TRBV11-3 . . TGTGCCAGCAGCTTAGGAGGGCCCAACACCGGGGAGCTGTTTTTT CASSLGGPNTGELFF
TRBJ1-5 TRBV6-2/TRBV6-3 . . TGTGCCAGCAGTCCCACAGGGATTCCCAATCAGCCCCAGCATTTT CASSPTGIPNQPQHF
TRBJ2-1 TRBV19 . TRBD2 TGTGCCAGTAGTATAGCCTCCCTAGCGGGAGGGCCTGTCGATGAGCAGTTCTTC CASSIASLAGGPVDEQFF
TRBJ1-2 TRBV6-6 . . TGTGCCAGCAGTTACCGGGTGGGTAGAGGGAACAATGGCTACACCTTC CASSYRVGRGNNGYTF
TRBJ2-3 TRBV4-2 . TRBD2 TGTGCCAGCAGCCGACGACTAGCGGGGGACACAGATACGCAGTATTTT CASSRRLAGDTDTQYF
TRBJ1-1 TRBV28 . . TGTGCCAGCAGTCCTTGGAGCGGCAGTGGTTACACTGAAGCTTTCTTT CASSPWSGSGYTEAFF
TRBJ2-7 TRBV14 . TRBD1 TGTGCCAGCAGCCAAGTATTAGGGGGCCGGGACGAGCAGTACTTC CASSQVLGGRDEQYF
TRBJ2-2 TRBV11-2 . . TGTGCCAGCAGCTTAGAGGGGCTGAGCACCGGGGAGCTGTTTTTT CASSLEGLSTGELFF
TRBJ1-2 TRBV11-2 few . TGTGCCAGCAGCTTACCTGGCACCCGCTATGGCTACACCTTC CASSLPGTRYGYTF
TRBJ1-2 TRBV6-2/TRBV6-3 . . TGTGCCAGCAGTCTCAGCCCACAGGGCGTCTATGGCTACACCTTC CASSLSPQGVYGYTF
TRBJ2-1 TRBV7-3 . . TGTGCCAGCAGCTCCGACTACTCCTACAATGAGCAGTTCTTC CASSSDYSYNEQFF
TRBJ2-5 TRBV2 . TRBD1 TGTGCCAGCAGTCTTTTTGGGACAGAAGAGACCCAGTACTTC CASSLFGTEETQYF
TRBJ2-2 TRBV19 . TRBD2 TGTGCCAGTAATGGACTAGCGGGAGACGGGGAGCTGTTTTTT CASNGLAGDGELFF
TRBJ2-3 TRBV28 . . TGTGCCAGCAGTCCCCCTATTAGCACAGATACGCAGTATTTT CASSPPISTDTQYF
TRBJ1-2 TRBV3-1/TRBV3-2 . . TGTGCCAGCAGCCAAGATATTCTCTATGGCTACACCTTC CASSQDILYGYTF
TRBJ2-1 TRBV19 . . TGTGCCAGTAGTATGGAGGCCTTTGAGCAGTTCTTC CASSMEAFEQFF
TRBJ2-2 TRBV13 . TRBD2 TGTGCCAGCAGCACGTGGACTAGCGGAATGAACACCGGGGAGCTGTTTTTT CASSTWTSGMNTGELFF
TRBJ2-7 TRBV11-2 . . TGTGCCAGCAGCCCACCCGGGGGTCTGAGCTCCTACGAGCAGTACTTC CASSPPGGLSSYEQYF
TRBJ2-2 TRBV19 . . TGTGCCAGTAGTCCGTATACCGGGGAGCTGTTTTTT CASSPYTGELFF
TRBJ2-3 TRBV15 . . TGTGCCACCAGCAGAGAGGGGGCGGGCACAGATACGCAGTATTTT CATSREGAGTDTQYF
TRBJ1-5 TRBV28 . . TGTGCCAGCAGTTTTACAGGGTACGGTCAGCCCCAGCATTTT CASSFTGYGQPQHF